This T cell receptor beta chain was documented in a study of OX40 agonist ivuxolimab in advanced cancers. Findings and caveats of the study: Some of the lowest clonal expansion was seen in partial responders at 0.1-3.0 mg/kg. At doses 0.1 to 3.0 mg/kg, CD4+ and CD8+ clones expanded.

CDR3 length: 17 residues. V gave up 5 bases and J gave up 3 bases, with 22 bases separating them. Germline-derived CDR1 and CDR2 are MDHEN and SYDVKM. Regarding this clone: Its antigen is not identified.

Sequencing was performed with immunoSEQ multiplex PCR; in TCRdb, only in-frame clones are kept and a portion is missing. The table shows roughly 130,000 clones, with around 95% occurring only once. The sequence came from an adult with an advanced solid tumor such as melanoma, head and neck, liver or kidney cancer. The chain has TRBV28 and TRBJ1-2; D not resolved. Sequenced material: CD4+ or CD8+ T cells sorted from blood, taken in a trial of the OX40 agonist ivuxolimab. CDR3 protein: CASSDCNLRSVDYGYTF. The CDR3, as DNA: TGTGCCAGCAGTGACTGCAATCTTCGGAGCGTCGACTATGGCTACACCTTC.